A single sample gave rise to the 4 T cell receptor beta chains below, sequenced in a study of cytomegalovirus exposure and HLA in healthy donors. Sequencing was performed with immunoSEQ multiplex PCR; in TCRdb, only in-frame clones are kept and a portion is missing. The sample holds approximately 150,000 clones, around 81% seen once. The specimen sequenced was PBMCs. These receptors were obtained from a man aged 25 to 40 in good health and CMV-seropositive.

The CDR3 is CSAGQGYGYTF. The CDR3, as DNA: TGCAGTGCGGGACAGGGTTATGGCTACACCTTC. The chain couples TRBV20-1 to TRBJ1-2; 9 nucleotides match TRBD1. This CDR3 region has 11 residues. Germline assignment: CDR1 DFQATT and CDR2 SNEGSKA (reference sequence). V shed 6 bases and J 5 bases; nucleotides not matched to a gene: 1.

The rearrangement links TRBV18 to TRBJ1-2; D unresolved. The V gene's germline CDR1 is KGHSH and CDR2 LQKENI. The V end was cut by 8 bases, the J end by 0 bases, with 13 bases between. The CDR3 extends over 14 amino acids. The CDR3 here is CASQASNTNYGYTF. For the CDR3, the DNA is TGTGCCAGCCAGGCCAGTAATACTAACTATGGCTACACCTTC.

CDR3 nucleotide sequence: TGTGCCAGCAGCCCCGAGGCACTAGCGGGGACCACTAGCACAGATACGCAGTATTTT. Protein product: CASSPEALAGTTSTDTQYF. The chain carries TRBV13 and TRBJ2-3, with TRBD2 identical over 10 bases. Trimming cost V 5 bases and J 0 bases; bases outside gene matches: 14. In germline, CDR1 is PRHDT, CDR2 FYEKMQ (reference sequence). CDR3 length: 19 amino acids.

V gene TRBV2 combines with J gene TRBJ2-5; 7 bases are shared with TRBD1. With V trimmed by 8 bases and J by 2 bases, 5 bases remained unmatched. The CDR3 contains 13 residues. CDR1 is SNHLY and CDR2 is FYNNEI in the germline V gene. The CDR3 sequence is CASHRDSQETQYF. CDR3 bases: TGTGCCAGCCACCGGGACAGTCAAGAGACCCAGTACTTC.